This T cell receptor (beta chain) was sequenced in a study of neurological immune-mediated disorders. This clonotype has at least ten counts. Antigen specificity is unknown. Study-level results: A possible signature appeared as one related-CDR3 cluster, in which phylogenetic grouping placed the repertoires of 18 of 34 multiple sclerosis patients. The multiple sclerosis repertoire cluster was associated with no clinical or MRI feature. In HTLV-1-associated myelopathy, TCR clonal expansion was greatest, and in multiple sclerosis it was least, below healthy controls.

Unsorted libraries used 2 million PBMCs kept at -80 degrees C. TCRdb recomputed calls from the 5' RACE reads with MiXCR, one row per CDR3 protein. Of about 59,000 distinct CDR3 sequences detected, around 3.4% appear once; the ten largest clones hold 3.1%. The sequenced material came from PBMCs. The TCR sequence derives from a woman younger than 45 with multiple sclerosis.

Written as DNA, the CDR3 is TGCGCCAGCAGCTTGGCAGGGGAGTCTTCCTACGAGCAGTACTTC. Translated, it gives CASSLAGESSYEQYF. The rearrangement joins TRBV5-1 to TRBJ2-7; tentative D call: TRBD1 (6 bases). V was trimmed by 0 bases and J by 1 base, leaving 11 bases between them. CDR1 and CDR2 from the germline V gene are SGHRS and YFSETQ. The CDR3 runs 15 residues.